The source of this TCR beta chain is a study of human T cells and chemical hapten exposure. TCRdb itself ran the RACE reads through MiXCR, one entry per CDR3 protein. Of 150,000 to 200,000 distinct CDR3 sequences in the sample, roughly 14% were seen once. A few counts support this clonotype. Time point: patch test 1, 2 weeks after DPC sensitization. Treatment given: therapeutic diphenylcyclopropenone sensitization with weekly scalp DPC. Those who donated were patients with alopecia, 18 to 70 years of age, and suitable for DPC. The trim removed 0 bases at V and 4 bases at J, leaving 3 bases unmatched. The CDR3 is 16 amino acids. Germline CDR1 KGHSH, CDR2 LQKENI.

The sequencing here drew on whole blood, taken in connection with sensitization to the hapten diphenylcyclopropenone (DPC). This clonotype was obtained from a woman under 40 with alopecia areata. Some clones in this sample may be carry-over from other donors' samples. The rearrangement joins TRBV18 to TRBJ1-4; 9 positions match TRBD1. This CDR3 is CASSPPTGGRNEKLFF. The CDR3 coding sequence is TGTGCCAGCTCACCACCTACAGGGGGCCGTAATGAAAAACTGTTTTTT.